This is a list of T cell receptor beta chains from one sample in a study of human T cells and chemical hapten exposure. TCRdb re-analysed the RACE reads in MiXCR, keeping a single row per CDR3 protein. The sample includes about 340,000 distinct CDR3 sequences, around 7% of them seen just once. Sample: whole blood, taken in connection with sensitization to the hapten diphenylcyclopropenone (DPC). Receptors were obtained from a woman aged 18-35 years with alopecia areata. Some clones in this sample may be carry-over from other donors' samples. CDR3s include the opening cysteine and the closing phenylalanine or tryptophan. A D gene is named only where the DNA matches it firmly. Not all rows give a size; the values are once, few, many and, for expanded clones, a class.

d_gene: TRBD2; abundance: many; v_gene: TRBV7-2; j_gene: TRBJ2-5; CDR3nt: TGTGCCAGCAGCTTAGGGGGGGGTCTGGAGACCCAGTACTTC; CDR3aa: CASSLGGGLETQYF
d_gene: TRBD2; abundance: -; v_gene: TRBV27; j_gene: TRBJ2-3; CDR3nt: TGTGCCAGCAGTTTATTCGTCACTAGCGGGGGCACAGATACGCAGTATTTT; CDR3aa: CASSLFVTSGGTDTQYF
d_gene: -; abundance: -; v_gene: TRBV12-3/TRBV12-4; j_gene: TRBJ1-3; CDR3nt: TGTGCCAGCAGTCACAGGGATGGAAACACCATATATTTT; CDR3aa: CASSHRDGNTIYF
d_gene: TRBD2; abundance: few; v_gene: TRBV6-2/TRBV6-3; j_gene: TRBJ2-5; CDR3nt: TGTGCCAGCAGTTACTATGGTCTAGCGGGGTCAGAGACCCAGTACTTC; CDR3aa: CASSYYGLAGSETQYF
d_gene: TRBD1; abundance: few; v_gene: TRBV29-1; j_gene: TRBJ1-2; CDR3nt: TGCAGCGTAGGACAGGGGCAGAACTATGGCTACACCTTC; CDR3aa: CSVGQGQNYGYTF
d_gene: -; abundance: many; v_gene: TRBV7-9; j_gene: TRBJ2-6; CDR3nt: TGTGCCAGCAGCTTGGCTGACAGGATAAACTCTGGGGCCAACGTCCTGACTTTC; CDR3aa: CASSLADRINSGANVLTF
d_gene: TRBD1; abundance: -; v_gene: TRBV28; j_gene: TRBJ1-2; CDR3nt: TGTGCCAGCCCTTGGAGGGGGCCTCCCGACTATGGCTACACCTTC; CDR3aa: CASPWRGPPDYGYTF
d_gene: TRBD2; abundance: few; v_gene: TRBV6-1; j_gene: TRBJ2-7; CDR3nt: TGTGCCAGCAGTGAAGCGGGCGGGGGGACTACGTGGAAGTACTTC; CDR3aa: CASSEAGGGTTWKYF
d_gene: -; abundance: many; v_gene: TRBV7-3; j_gene: TRBJ1-1; CDR3nt: TGTGCCAGCAGCTTATCCTCAGCGTCCACTGAAGCTTTCTTT; CDR3aa: CASSLSSASTEAFF
d_gene: -; abundance: few; v_gene: TRBV20-1; j_gene: TRBJ1-1; CDR3nt: TGCAGTGCTAGGCACAGAGACTACACTGAAGCTTTCTTT; CDR3aa: CSARHRDYTEAFF
d_gene: -; abundance: many; v_gene: TRBV20-1; j_gene: TRBJ2-3; CDR3nt: TGCAGTGCTCCCCAACAGCTCACAGATACGCAGTATTTT; CDR3aa: CSAPQQLTDTQYF
d_gene: TRBD1; abundance: few; v_gene: TRBV4-2; j_gene: TRBJ1-1; CDR3nt: TGTGCCAGCAGCCAGGCGGGGACAGAGAACACTGAAGCTTTCTTT; CDR3aa: CASSQAGTENTEAFF
d_gene: TRBD1; abundance: few; v_gene: TRBV5-1; j_gene: TRBJ1-1; CDR3nt: TGCGCCAGCAGCTTGGGGACAGGGGGCGCCTATACTGAAGCTTTCTTT; CDR3aa: CASSLGTGGAYTEAFF
d_gene: -; abundance: few; v_gene: TRBV7-9; j_gene: TRBJ1-6; CDR3nt: TGTGCCAGCAGCTCCCGGGAAAGCTCCTATAATTCACCCCTCCACTTT; CDR3aa: CASSSRESSYNSPLHF
d_gene: -; abundance: many; v_gene: TRBV27; j_gene: TRBJ2-5; CDR3nt: TGTGCCAGCGGAGCGTTACAAGAGACCCAGTACTTC; CDR3aa: CASGALQETQYF